The clone carrying this T cell receptor beta chain has at least ten counts. The antigen remains undetermined. This entry is derived from a study of regulatory T cells in long-lasting Graves disease. Notes on the study in general: TCR diversity was lower in persistent Graves' patients than in newly diagnosed ones. No thyroid tissue was studied; the work used peripheral blood only.

The CDR3 runs 15 residues. V lost 0 bases, J lost 4 bases, and 8 bases stayed unmatched. The germline V gene encodes CDR1 SQVTM and CDR2 ANQGSEA. Time point reported: persistent/refractory GD, antithyroid drugs over 5 years with positive TRAb. PBMCs were the source of the RNA used for TCR sequencing. Into tubes containing EDTA, about 9 milliliters of peripheral blood were drawn. The TCR beta library used iRepertoire HTBI primers with Arm-PCR amplification of CDR3. Source study methods: Across samples, around 60 TRBV and around 14 TRBJ segments were found. TCRdb re-analysed the multiplex PCR reads in MiXCR, keeping a single row per CDR3 protein. TCRdb's processing, not the study's, gives the V and J calls here. In the table there are about 340,000 distinct CDR3 sequences, 15% to 20% of which are singletons.

The V gene is TRBV29-1, the J gene TRBJ2-7; 8 bases agree with TRBD1. Sequenced material: peripheral blood mononuclear cells (PBMCs), taken when the disease was refractory, from a patient treated with antithyroid drugs. The TCR sequence derives from a female donor with Graves disease. CDR3 residues: CSVEDWRQGRYEQYF. CDR3 coding DNA: TGCAGCGTTGAAGATTGGAGACAGGGGAGATACGAGCAGTACTTC.